The following is a TCR beta chain sequence with its context. Only Caucasian adults living in Nashville, Tennessee served as donors. Some clones are missing from TCRdb's copy, which holds only in-frame ones; the method was immunoSEQ multiplex PCR. This table holds approximately 1,000,000 clones, 75% to 80% found once. These data belong to a study of shared clonotypes between healthy human individuals. The TCR sequence derives from a man between 18 and 35 years old in good health. Some clones in this sample may be carry-over from other donors' samples. The sample taken for sequencing was memory CD4+ T cells from PBMCs. Subset indicated: CD45RA-negative fraction.

The chain's CDR3 is CASSQDWTGEKGYTF. The CDR3 nucleotides read TGTGCCAGCAGCCAAGACTGGACAGGGGAGAAAGGCTACACCTTC. This chain joins TRBV4-2 and TRBJ1-2; the match to TRBD1 covers 9 bases. V was pared by 0 bases and J by 8 bases, with 7 bases of the junction left unmatched. This CDR3 is built from 15 residues. Germline V CDR1 and CDR2: LGHNA, YNFKEQ.